The 18 T cell receptor beta chains reported below all come from one sample, sequenced in a study of human T cells and chemical hapten exposure. Regarding time point: pre-sensitization, week 0. Indicated treatment: therapeutic diphenylcyclopropenone sensitization with weekly scalp DPC. TCRdb called the RACE reads again in MiXCR, with one record for every CDR3 protein. Among fewer than 200,000 distinct CDR3 sequences listed, just under 30% were seen once. The sample in question was whole blood, obtained in connection with sensitization to the hapten diphenylcyclopropenone (DPC). The source of these receptors is a woman in her thirties with alopecia areata. Some clones in this sample may be carry-over from other donors' samples.

This clonotype showed up just a few times. The J gene is TRBJ1-5, the V gene TRBV4-3, with a weak D call TRBD1 (5 bases). Trimming stripped 0 bases from V and 2 bases from J, with 8 bases between. From germline, CDR1 is LGHNA and CDR2 YSLEER. CDR3 length: 15 residues. CDR3 protein: CASSQDPRGNQPQHF. Written as DNA, the CDR3 is TGCGCCAGCAGCCAAGATCCCAGGGGCAATCAGCCCCAGCATTTT.

The table lists this clonotype with a few counts. The CDR3 loop reads CATSIAGQGAYEQYF. The CDR3 region has the DNA TGTGCCACCAGCATAGCGGGACAGGGGGCTTACGAGCAGTACTTC. J is TRBJ2-7 and V is TRBV15; TRBD1 matches at 12 bases. CDR3 length equals 15 residues. CDR1 is LNHNV, CDR2 YYDKDF, per germline (reference sequence). V shed 4 bases, J shed 4 bases, and the junction held 5 bases outside the gene matches. Based on the CDR3 plus reference TRBV15 and TRBJ2-7, the full variable domain is DAMVIQNPRYQVTQFGKPVTLSCSQTLNHNVMYWYQQKSSQAPKLLFHYYDKDFNNEADTPDNFQSRRPNTSFCFLDIRSPGLGDTAMYLCATSIAGQGAYEQYFGPGTRLTVT.

The V gene is TRBV4-2, the J gene TRBJ1-1, with a possible D match to TRBD1 (6 bases). The germline CDR1 and CDR2 sequences are LGHNA and YNFKEQ. V gave up 5 bases and J gave up 4 bases, with 11 bases separating them. The CDR3 is 13 residues long. CDR3 bases: TGTGCCAGCAGCGTGGGCAGGGGCACTGAAGCTTTCTTT. Translation gives CASSVGRGTEAFF.

CDR3 bases: TGCAGTGCTTTCCCCGTACAGGGTCCTCAAGAGACCCAGTACTTC. Its translation is CSAFPVQGPQETQYF. This chain uses TRBV20-1 with TRBJ2-5, with D possibly being TRBD1 (6 bases). This CDR3 has 15 residues. V was clipped by 5 bases and J by 2 bases, with 18 bases between them. The germline CDR1 and CDR2 sequences are DFQATT and SNEGSKA (reference sequence).

The V gene is TRBV15, the J gene TRBJ2-5; D possibly corresponds to TRBD1 (5 bases). Trimming shortened V by 7 bases and J by 4 bases, and 13 bases separated the two germline ends. This CDR3 is built from 13 residues. Per the germline V gene, CDR1 is LNHNV and CDR2 is YYDKDF (reference sequence). DNA for the CDR3: TGTGCCACCACTGGGGCAGGGCGAGAGACCCAGTACTTC. It codes for CATTGAGRETQYF.

This chain connects TRBV29-1 to TRBJ1-2; 12 bases are a match to TRBD1. V lost 0 bases to trimming and J lost 8 bases; unmatched junction nucleotides: 4. The CDR3 loop spans 14 amino acids. In germline, CDR1 is SQVTM, CDR2 ANQGSEA. CDR3 nucleotides: TGCAGCGTTGAAGAGGGGACAGGGGGCTTGGGCTACACCTTC. Translated, it gives CSVEEGTGGLGYTF.

This chain links TRBV6-2 or TRBV6-3 with TRBJ2-7; 7 nucleotides align to TRBD1. This CDR3 has 15 residues. V lost 6 bases to trimming and J lost 2 bases; unmatched junction nucleotides: 10. Germline CDR1 is MNHEY and CDR2 is SVGEGT. DNA for the CDR3: TGTGCCAGCAGACGTCCGGGGACAGACCCCTACGAGCAGTACTTC. Its protein is CASRRPGTDPYEQYF.

The CDR3 DNA reads as TGCAGCGTTGGACCGGGGGGACTAGCGGACTCAACAGATACGCAGTATTTT. Its protein is CSVGPGGLADSTDTQYF. J is TRBJ2-3 and V is TRBV29-1; 11 bases map to TRBD2. Trimming took 4 bases from V and 3 from J; bases not matched to a gene: 12. The CDR3 is 17 amino acids. CDR1 SQVTM and CDR2 ANQGSEA come from the germline V gene.

This chain connects TRBV5-6 to TRBJ2-1; no reliable D call. The ends were cut back, 0 bases at V and 9 bases at J, with 10 bases in the middle. The CDR3 runs 13 residues. CDR1 is SGHDT, CDR2 YYEEEE, per germline. The CDR3 reads CASSLGGFGEQFF. The CDR3 nucleotides are TGTGCCAGCAGCTTGGGTGGCTTCGGTGAGCAGTTCTTC.

The CDR3 loop reads CASSFTGQTEAFF. The DNA for the CDR3 is TGTGCCAGCAGTTTCACGGGACAGACTGAAGCTTTCTTT. The chain uses TRBV6-2 or TRBV6-3 and TRBJ1-1, with TRBD1 matching 7 bases. The germline V gene encodes CDR1 MNHEY and CDR2 SVGEGT. The length of the CDR3 is 13 residues. Trimming took 4 bases from V and 5 from J; bases not matched to a gene: 4.

Only a few counts were recorded for this clonotype. The chain employs TRBV7-9 and TRBJ1-4; the D is unclear. Trimming removed 5 bases from V and 5 bases from J, with 12 bases in between. The CDR3 length is 14 residues. Per the germline V gene, CDR1 is SEHNR and CDR2 is FQNEAQ (reference sequence). CDR3 bases: TGTGCCAGCAGCCCCTTTTCCTTAAATGAAAAACTGTTTTTT. It specifies CASSPFSLNEKLFF.

This clonotype was recorded only once. The rearrangement uses TRBV7-2 and TRBJ1-1, with 8 bases that match TRBD1. From germline, CDR1 is SGHTA and CDR2 FQGNSA. The CDR3 has 12 amino acids. V gave up 5 bases and J gave up 11 bases; unmatched junction bases: 7. CDR3 in amino acids: CASSIQGAGAFF. The CDR3 DNA reads TGTGCCAGCAGCATCCAGGGGGCTGGGGCTTTCTTT.

The genes are TRBV5-1 and TRBJ1-6; the D gene is possibly TRBD1 (6 bases). V was shortened by 4 bases and J by 1 base, with 21 bases between the two germline ends. This CDR3 is built from 19 residues. Germline loops: CDR1 SGHRS, CDR2 YFSETQ. CDR3 bases: TGCGCCAGCAGCCCCTATTTACAGGGTACGGAGTCCTATAATTCACCCCTCCACTTT. Protein sequence: CASSPYLQGTESYNSPLHF.

The J gene is TRBJ1-4, the V gene TRBV2; D is ambiguous. Between the trimmed V and J ends, which lost 5 bases and 4 bases, there was a span of 11 bases. The germline CDR1 and CDR2 sequences are SNHLY and FYNNEI. The CDR3 is 14 residues long. The chain's CDR3 is CASSSAAYNEKLFF. The CDR3 nucleotides are TGTGCCAGCAGTTCAGCAGCTTATAATGAAAAACTGTTTTTT.

The chain employs TRBV27 and TRBJ2-7; a possible D gene is TRBD2 (6 bases). This CDR3 is 14 amino acids long. CDR1 is MNHEY, CDR2 SMNVEV, per germline (reference sequence). With 3 bases removed from V and 7 bases from J, the gap between germline ends came to 16 bases. The CDR3, as DNA: TGTGCCAGCAGTTTCATCGGGGGACGGGCTGAGCAGTACTTC. It specifies CASSFIGGRAEQYF.

The chain combines TRBV9 with TRBJ1-2; TRBD1 matches 9 bases. This CDR3 is 14 amino acids long. The germline CDR1 and CDR2 sequences are SGDLS and YYNGEE. V shed 4 bases, J shed 6 bases, and the junction held 7 bases outside the gene matches. CDR3 region: CASSSGQGIHGYTF. For the CDR3, the DNA is TGTGCCAGCAGCTCCGGACAGGGGATTCATGGCTACACCTTC.

The CDR3 protein is CASSLGGLGGYSNQPQHF. CDR3 nucleotides: TGTGCCAGCAGCTTGGGGGGCCTTGGCGGGTATAGCAATCAGCCCCAGCATTTT. The chain combines TRBV7-2 with TRBJ1-5; D perhaps matches TRBD1 (6 bases). The germline V gene has CDR1 SGHTA and CDR2 FQGNSA. The CDR3 is 18 amino acids. Trimming removed 3 bases at V and 0 bases at J, with 18 bases between.

The gene calls are TRBV25-1 and TRBJ2-1; D is undetermined. Germline V CDR1 and CDR2: MGHDK, SYGVNS. The CDR3 runs to 12 residues. V dropped 3 bases and J dropped 7 bases, with 7 bases sitting between them. The CDR3 spells CASSDLSNEQFF. In DNA form, the CDR3 reads TGTGCCAGCAGTGATTTGAGTAATGAGCAGTTCTTC.